This TCR beta chain was found in a study of cytomegalovirus exposure and HLA in healthy donors. The study, taken as a whole, reports: A few of the chains that were CMV-associated were confirmed in vitro to be specific for CMV antigens. Overall, around 160 TCR beta chains were annotated as cytomegalovirus-associated. Published work reported that the classifier diagnosed cytomegalovirus status with high specificity and sensitivity.

Comments on this clone: What it binds is not known.

J gave up 10 bases and V 5 bases, and 8 bases lay outside the gene matches. The germline V gene encodes CDR1 SGHTA and CDR2 FQGNSA. The CDR3 sequence is 15 residues long. 13 Jbeta primers and 60 Vbeta primers were used for the PCR. Authors' processing steps: Later analysis identified tens of millions of unique TCR beta chains, approximately 10 million shared. TCRdb's copy holds only in-frame clones and misses some; the assay was immunoSEQ multiplex PCR. V and J calls and clone size are those listed in that table; D and trimming were worked out from the DNA. The sample records roughly 120,000 clones, approximately 78% being singletons.

The TCR originated in a woman in her 40s in good health and CMV-seropositive. The chain combines TRBV7-2 with TRBJ1-6, with TRBD1 matching over 10 bases. Sequencing was performed on PBMCs. CDR3 protein: CASSPRQGAGSPLHF. The CDR3 coding sequence is TGTGCCAGCAGCCCGAGACAGGGGGCTGGCTCACCCCTCCACTTT.